A single sample is the source of the 3 T cell receptor beta chains below, sequenced in a study of T cell changes during pregnancy in multiple sclerosis. Profiled with immunoSEQ multiplex PCR; TCRdb holds only in-frame clones, not every one. The sample consists of about 100,000 clones, roughly 92% of them appearing once. Sample: peripheral blood, taken after pregnancy. Receptor source: a female donor with multiple sclerosis, enrolled in a pregnancy study.

The rearrangement links TRBV29-1 to TRBJ2-1; 9 positions agree with TRBD2. This CDR3 contains 15 residues. J was trimmed by 0 bases and V by 6 bases; bases with no gene match: 6. Germline CDR1 and CDR2: SQVTM and ANQGSEA. Here the CDR3 reads CSVLGLASSYNEQFF. The CDR3 nucleotides are TGCAGCGTGCTTGGACTAGCGAGCTCCTACAATGAGCAGTTCTTC.

The gene calls are TRBV29-1 and TRBJ2-1; TRBD2 aligns across 12 bases. Germline CDR1 and CDR2: SQVTM and ANQGSEA. Germline trimming cut 1 base from V and 5 bases from J; bases unmatched to any gene: 3. The CDR3 is made up of 15 amino acids. CDR3 sequence: CSVEGLAGAHNEQFF. The CDR3 region has the DNA TGCAGCGTTGAAGGACTAGCGGGAGCCCACAATGAGCAGTTCTTC.

The chain carries TRBV15 and TRBJ1-5; D perhaps matches TRBD1 (5 bases). Germline CDR1 is LNHNV and CDR2 is YYDKDF (reference sequence). V was trimmed by 5 bases and J by 2 bases, leaving 10 bases between them. The CDR3 is made up of 14 amino acids. CDR3: CATSGGGGNQPQHF. The CDR3 DNA reads as TGTGCCACCAGCGGGGGAGGGGGCAATCAGCCCCAGCATTTT.